This TCR beta chain originates from a study of shared clonotypes between healthy human individuals. Into CD45RA+ naive and CD45RA-negative memory subsets, the CD4+ cells were split. Data came from immunoSEQ multiplex PCR; TCRdb stores just in-frame clones and leaves some out. The sample includes roughly 1,500,000 clones, approximately 98.5% of them seen just once. This clone was observed once. Its antigen is not known. Whole-study results and caveats: For naive CD4 cells, roughly 4.6% of clonotypes were shared across several donors. Sorted-subset samples were not fully sequenced, rarefaction indicated. On the whole, naive subsets had larger estimated richness than memory subsets had.

Germline values: CDR1 SGDLS, CDR2 YYNGEE. The CDR3 has 16 amino acids. V was clipped by 0 bases and J by 4 bases; unmatched bases: 4. The specimen was naive CD4+ T cells sorted from blood. Regarding subset: CD45RA+ positively selected. The receptor was isolated from a man aged 25-45 years in good health. The chain joins TRBV9 to TRBJ2-2, with TRBD2 matching over 9 bases. CDR3 sequence reads: CASSVGSSGTTGELFF. CDR3 coding DNA: TGTGCCAGCAGCGTAGGGTCTAGCGGGACCACCGGGGAGCTGTTTTTT.